This is a list of T cell receptor beta chains from one sample in a study of response to subunit inactivated influenza vaccine. In TCRdb, the RT-PCR reads were re-called with MiXCR into one record per CDR3 protein. The table records about 480,000 distinct CDR3 sequences, 10% to 15% of them present only once. The specimen comprised PBMCs from blood, sampled more than 35 days after vaccination. The receptors were gathered from a man aged 45-65 years who received an inactivated influenza vaccine. Both conserved end residues are part of each CDR3. The order of the fields is D gene, V gene, clone size, J gene, CDR3 DNA, CDR3 protein. The D gene is left open where the match is weak. Not every row has a clone size; where given, it reads once, few, many or a size class.

>NA|TRBV20-1|NA|TRBJ2-3
TGCAGTGCTAGAGGAATGGAAAGGACGGGGGGCACAGATACGCAGTATTTT
CSARGMERTGGTDTQYF
>NA|TRBV7-8|NA|TRBJ2-7
TGTGCCAGCAGCTTAGCAGGTGGCCAAACCTACGAGCAGTACTTC
CASSLAGGQTYEQYF
>TRBD1|TRBV5-1|few|TRBJ2-3
TGCGCCAGCAGCTTATCCGGGACAGGACAGTATTTT
CASSLSGTGQYF
>TRBD1|TRBV2|NA|TRBJ1-4
TGTGCCAGCAGTGAACGGGGACAGGGAAATGAAAAACTGTTTTTT
CASSERGQGNEKLFF
>TRBD2|TRBV12-3/TRBV12-4|many|TRBJ2-7
TGTGCCAGCAAGGCGGGAGGGTACGAGCAGTACTTC
CASKAGGYEQYF
>NA|TRBV12-3/TRBV12-4|NA|TRBJ1-5
TGTGCCAGCAGTCCGGGACGGCGAATTTATAGCAATCAGCCCCAGCATTTT
CASSPGRRIYSNQPQHF
>TRBD1|TRBV9|NA|TRBJ1-1
TGTGCCAGCAGCGATGGAGGGGGACAGGGGGCCGTGACTGAAGCTTTCTTT
CASSDGGGQGAVTEAFF
>NA|TRBV7-6|once|TRBJ2-1
TGTGCCAGCAGCCTCCCCGAGGGTAATGAGCAGTTCTTC
CASSLPEGNEQFF
>NA|TRBV12-3/TRBV12-4|few|TRBJ2-7
TGTGCCAGCAGTTACCCTAGCTTAACCTACGAGCAGTACTTC
CASSYPSLTYEQYF
>TRBD1|TRBV10-3|many|TRBJ2-7
TGTGCCACCCAGCCCCGGGACAGAAAGTACGAGCAGTACTTC
CATQPRDRKYEQYF
>TRBD1|TRBV12-3/TRBV12-4|many|TRBJ1-5
TGTGCCAGCAGTTTACGGACAGGCGGCAATCAGCCCCAGCATTTT
CASSLRTGGNQPQHF
>TRBD2|TRBV3-1|few|TRBJ2-2
TGTGCCAGCAGCCAGCGCCTAGCGGGAGTCGGGGAGCTGTTTTTT
CASSQRLAGVGELFF
>NA|TRBV7-9|NA|TRBJ2-3
TGTGCCAGCATGGGCGCCACAGATACGCAGTATTTT
CASMGATDTQYF
>NA|TRBV5-6|few|TRBJ2-2
TGTGCCAGCAAACCTTGGGGAGCCTTGAACACCGGGGAGCTGTTTTTT
CASKPWGALNTGELFF
>NA|TRBV5-1|many|TRBJ2-2
TGCGCCAGCATGGTCAACACCGGGGAGCTGTTTTTT
CASMVNTGELFF
>TRBD1|TRBV5-1|few|TRBJ2-7
TGCGCCAGCAGCTTGGTGGGACAGGGACTCACCTACGAGCAGTACTTC
CASSLVGQGLTYEQYF
>TRBD2|TRBV6-1|NA|TRBJ2-2
TGTGCCAGCAGTGCCACTAGCGGGAACACCGGGGAGCTGTTTTTT
CASSATSGNTGELFF
>NA|TRBV2|NA|TRBJ2-1
TGTGCCAGCTTGGGGGGGCCGACTAATGAGCAGTTCTTC
CASLGGPTNEQFF
>TRBD1|TRBV20-1|many|TRBJ2-1
TGCAGTGCGGAGCCCCGACAGGGGTCCTACAATGAGCAGTTCTTC
CSAEPRQGSYNEQFF
>NA|TRBV7-9|few|TRBJ2-5
TGTGCCAGCAGCCCGCCCTTCCGGACGGCTATTGGGTCCCAGTACTTC
CASSPPFRTAIGSQYF
>TRBD2|TRBV2|medium-sized|TRBJ2-1
TGTGCCATCTGTTTCGGGCCTGTCGGCGGGAGGATACCCTACAATGAGCAGTTCTTC
CAICFGPVGGRIPYNEQFF
>NA|TRBV5-1|NA|TRBJ2-1
TGCGCCAGCGAACTAGCATCGGGGAGAGAACAGTTCTTC
CASELASGREQFF
>NA|TRBV6-5|NA|TRBJ2-7
TGTGCCAGCAGTTACGTGGGGCTAGGTTCCTACGAGCAGTACTTC
CASSYVGLGSYEQYF
>TRBD1|TRBV20-1|few|TRBJ2-5
TGCAGTGCTAGGGACAGGGTCCAAGAGACCCAGTACTTC
CSARDRVQETQYF
>TRBD1|TRBV12-3/TRBV12-4|NA|TRBJ2-3
TGTGCCAGCAGTTTCCGGGACAGGTCAGCTACGCAGTATTTT
CASSFRDRSATQYF
>NA|TRBV7-2|NA|TRBJ2-1
TGTGCCAGCAGCTTAGCTTTGGGGGCGACGAATGAGCAGTTCTTC
CASSLALGATNEQFF
>NA|TRBV21-1|NA|TRBJ1-2
TGTGCCAGCAGCGACCCTAGGGGGCATGGCTACACCTTC
CASSDPRGHGYTF
>NA|TRBV29-1|few|TRBJ1-1
TGCAGCGTTGAAGGACCGCCGAACACTGAAGCTTTCTTT
CSVEGPPNTEAFF
>TRBD1|TRBV12-3/TRBV12-4|few|TRBJ1-1
TGTGCCAGCAGTTTAGTAGGGACAGGGAACACTGAAGCTTTCTTT
CASSLVGTGNTEAFF
>NA|TRBV5-1|NA|TRBJ2-2
TGCGCCAGCAGTTCTATGGCCGGGACGGGGAACACCGGGGAGCTGTCTTTT
CASSSMAGTGNTGELSF
>NA|TRBV7-6|few|TRBJ2-5
TGTGCCAGCGGAAGGAGGGCAGGGATTCGAGAGACCCAGTACTTC
CASGRRAGIRETQYF
>NA|TRBV27|few|TRBJ2-3
TGTGCCAGCAGTTTAAATCTAAATACGCAGTATTTT
CASSLNLNTQYF
>NA|TRBV7-3|few|TRBJ1-1
TGTGCCAGCAGCTTAACCGGACAGTTCAACACTGAAGCTTTCTTT
CASSLTGQFNTEAFF
>TRBD1|TRBV6-5|many|TRBJ2-1
TGTGCCAGCAGTTTAAGGACAGGGGGAGCTCTTGGGGATGAGCAGTTCTTC
CASSLRTGGALGDEQFF
>NA|TRBV4-3|many|TRBJ2-7
TGCGCCAGCAGCCAAGAACCGGGATACGAGCAGTACTTC
CASSQEPGYEQYF
>NA|TRBV3-1|NA|TRBJ1-6
TGTGCCAGCAGCCAAGATTCAACAGGACCTAATTCACCCCTCCACTTT
CASSQDSTGPNSPLHF
>NA|TRBV7-7|NA|TRBJ1-3
TGTGCCAGCAGCCCCGGAGGGGGGGAAGGAAACACCATATATTTT
CASSPGGGEGNTIYF
>NA|TRBV15|many|TRBJ2-1
TGTGCCACCAGCAGAGTGAAGGGAGTACGGTTCTTC
CATSRVKGVRFF
>TRBD2|TRBV7-6|NA|TRBJ2-7
TGTGCCAGCAGCAGAGGACTAGGTCCCTACGAGCAGTACTTC
CASSRGLGPYEQYF
>TRBD2|TRBV5-1|few|TRBJ2-1
TGCGCCAGCAGCTTCGTAGCGGGAGGAGGCAATGAGCAGTTCTTC
CASSFVAGGGNEQFF
>NA|TRBV29-1|many|TRBJ2-3
TGCAGCGTTTATTACGAACGAGCGTATACGCAGTATTTT
CSVYYERAYTQYF
>NA|TRBV10-3|NA|TRBJ1-5
TGTGCCATCAGTACGGACAGAAATCAGCCCCAGCATTTT
CAISTDRNQPQHF
>NA|TRBV29-1|few|TRBJ2-3
TGCAGCGTTGAAACAGGTCCCTCTGCAGATACGCAGTATTTT
CSVETGPSADTQYF
>NA|TRBV12-3/TRBV12-4|many|TRBJ2-7
TGTGCCAGCAGACCGGGACGAAACGAGCAGTACTTC
CASRPGRNEQYF
>NA|TRBV7-2|many|TRBJ1-1
TGTGCCAGCGCGCCCCGGGGCCCTGAAGCTTTCTTT
CASAPRGPEAFF
>TRBD1|TRBV10-3|once|TRBJ2-7
TGTGCCCTCAGTTTCGACAGGGGGTACGAGCAGTACTTC
CALSFDRGYEQYF
>NA|TRBV29-1|few|TRBJ2-2
TGCAGCGTTGAGCAGGCAAACACCGGGGAGCTGTTTTTT
CSVEQANTGELFF
>TRBD2|TRBV7-2|few|TRBJ2-1
TGTGCCAGCAGCTTGTCCACTAGCGGGTACAATGAGCAGTTCTTC
CASSLSTSGYNEQFF
>TRBD2|TRBV12-3/TRBV12-4|NA|TRBJ2-1
TGTGCCAGCAGATCCGGACTAGGGAGGAACAATGAGCAGTTCTTC
CASRSGLGRNNEQFF
>NA|TRBV13|NA|TRBJ2-7
TGTGCTTGCAGCTTAGGGGTGACCTACGAGCAGTACTTC
CACSLGVTYEQYF
>NA|TRBV7-7|many|TRBJ1-2
TGTGCCAGCAGCCCCCTGACAGCTAACTATGGCTACACCTTC
CASSPLTANYGYTF
>TRBD2|TRBV11-1|NA|TRBJ2-1
TGTGCCAGCAGCTTAATGGTTTCTAGCGGGTACAATGAGCAGTTCTTC
CASSLMVSSGYNEQFF
>NA|TRBV11-2|once|TRBJ2-1
TGTGCCAGCACGGGGCTGTTTGAGCAGTTCTTC
CASTGLFEQFF